This T cell receptor beta chain derives from a study of early T cells in non-severe SARS-CoV-2 infection. MiXCR was run by TCRdb on the 5' RACE reads, yielding one entry per CDR3 protein. The repertoire consists of about 20,000 distinct CDR3 sequences, with approximately 5.6% occurring once and the leading ten covering about 6%. The CDR3 totals 14 residues. CDR1 and CDR2 (germline): SGHTA, FQGTGA. V was cut by 3 bases and J by 4 bases, with 10 bases left in between. The TCR originated in an adult who was a healthcare worker with PCR-confirmed SARS-CoV-2 infection or an uninfected control (not recorded which). This chain uses TRBV7-3 with TRBJ2-1; weak D call: TRBD1 (6 bases). The source material was whole blood. The CDR3 DNA reads TGTGCCAGCAGCTTTGGGCAGGGGTACAATGAGCAGTTCTTC. Translation gives CASSFGQGYNEQFF.